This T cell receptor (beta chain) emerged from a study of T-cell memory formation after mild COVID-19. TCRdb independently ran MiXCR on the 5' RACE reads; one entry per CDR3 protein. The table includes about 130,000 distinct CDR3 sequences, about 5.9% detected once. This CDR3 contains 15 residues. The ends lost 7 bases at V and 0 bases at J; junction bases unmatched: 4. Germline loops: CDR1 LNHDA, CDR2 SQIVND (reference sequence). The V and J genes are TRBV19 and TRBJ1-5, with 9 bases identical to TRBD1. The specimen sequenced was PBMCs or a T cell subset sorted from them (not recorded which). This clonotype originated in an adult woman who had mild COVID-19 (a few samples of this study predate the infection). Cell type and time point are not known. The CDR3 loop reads CASTWTGDSNQPQHF. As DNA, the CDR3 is TGTGCCAGTACCTGGACAGGGGATAGCAATCAGCCCCAGCATTTT. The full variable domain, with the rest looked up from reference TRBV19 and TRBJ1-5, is DGGITQSPKYLFRKEGQNVTLSCEQNLNHDAMYWYRQDPGQGLRLIYYSQIVNDFQKGDIAEGYSVSREKKESFPLTVTSAQKNPTAFYLCASTWTGDSNQPQHFGDGTRLSIL.